This TCR beta chain was captured by sequencing in a study of identical twins. TCRdb used MiXCR to reprocess the 5' RACE reads, holding one entry per CDR3 protein. Of 200,000 to 250,000 distinct CDR3 sequences listed, around 6.8% are singletons. Each donor was a healthy Caucasian. These data were also reused for a study on yellow fever vaccine responses in identical twins.

The receptor was isolated from a woman aged 18-29 years in good health. The sequenced sample was memory (CD45RO+) T cells sorted from blood.

The CDR3 region has the DNA TGTGCCACCAGTGACACACAGGGAGGTCGCAATCAGCCCCAGCATTTT. Amino acid sequence: CATSDTQGGRNQPQHF. V gene TRBV24-1 combines with J gene TRBJ1-5, with TRBD1 as a possible D gene (6 bases). The V end lost 4 bases, the J end lost 2 bases, and 14 bases lay between the germline ends. Germline V CDR1 and CDR2: KGHDR, SFDVKD. This CDR3 region has 16 residues.